This T cell receptor (beta chain) appears in the sequencing data of a study of blood T cell repertoires in COVID-19. Whole-study context: T cells, B-cell-depleted T cells, or PBMCs provided the cDNA or gDNA that served as material.

In the original analysis: For nucleated cells, counts were estimated from reference gene primer amplification. Sequenced by immunoSEQ multiplex PCR; TCRdb stores in-frame clones only, minus some. D and trimming were read from the DNA, whereas the V and J calls and clone size are those reported in that table. Of about 170,000 clones listed, 74% were seen once; the top ten hold 3%. The CDR3 length is 15 residues. Trimming removed 5 bases at V and 1 base at J, with 14 bases between. CDR1 MNHEY and CDR2 SVGAGI come from the germline V gene. V gene TRBV6-5 combines with J gene TRBJ1-1; D gene ambiguous. This clonotype was obtained from a woman older than 75 with acute or convalescent COVID-19. The sequenced material came from peripheral blood. The CDR3 region has the DNA TGTGCCAGCAGTCCCCTTGGTGAGGGGAACACTGAAGCTTTCTTT. Protein: CASSPLGEGNTEAFF.